What follows describes a single TCR beta chain. This clone's antigen is unknown. Base qualities are not at hand, and no much larger clone is one base apart. Taken from cysteine to phenylalanine, the CDR3 has 13 residues. The entry retains the CDR3 DNA only, 39 bases that are in frame from base 1. Trimming costs V 6 bases and J 3 bases, and their ends lie 11 bases apart. CDR1 MDHEN and CDR2 SYDVKM are derived from the germline V gene. Receptor libraries were prepared by the immunoSEQ multiplex PCR assay. An external provider performed TCRbeta CDR3 sequencing as a commercial service. As for the original processing: Productive nucleotide sequences and amino acid sequences obtained through in silico translation were used in the analyses. Diversity was measured as Renyi entropy over a range of alpha values, and the median of 200 repeated subsamples was taken to equalise sample size. Pairwise repertoire distance was calculated as one minus the Chao-modified Jaccard index, correcting for under-sampling, and used for clustering. Frequency-weighted overlap with synovial clonotypes was calculated over 200 sample sizes with 200 draws without replacement at each size, and the overlap was reported at the size of the smaller sample. TCRdb re-hosts the immuneACCESS table, in-frame sequences only. Its copies lack some clones; in the studies checked, an unresolved V gene accounts for under half of them, and the cause for the rest is not known. V, J and clone size were drawn from that table, and D and trimming were deduced from the DNA. The sample records around 31,000 clones, around 95% of which are singletons. The leading ten clones occupy approximately 0.17% of the sample.

This entry belongs to a study of circulating and synovial CD4+ cells in juvenile arthritis (dated by TCRdb to the mid-2010s). Some background on the complete study: TCRbeta CDR3 repertoires of circulating HLA-DR+ CD4 T cells, bulk blood CD4 T cells and synovial CD4 T cells were compared within each patient. Repertoire sequencing aimed to confirm that a circulating synovial-like CD4 T cell subset was enriched in synovial clonotypes. General conclusions and limits of the study: The difference between circulating pathogenic-like lymphocytes and bulk blood T cells was not detected by traditional Vbeta family usage analysis. Since overlap with synovium went up as sequencing depth increased, the measured fractions of shared clonotypes likely underestimated the full repertoire overlap. Circulating pathogenic-like lymphocytes clustered together with synovial T cells and shared a substantially larger fraction of CDR3 sequences with synovium than bulk blood did. Compared with bulk blood CD4 repertoires, both the synovial and the circulating pathogenic-like lymphocyte repertoires were less diverse, and some CPL samples were as oligoclonal as synovium. Because CPL samples and bulk blood CD4 samples differed in T cell genome counts by at least an order of magnitude, sample-size effects were addressed.

Donors of the sequenced samples were patients with active juvenile idiopathic arthritis. Right after thawing, the cells went straight into sorting, and Live/Dead Fixable Near-IR Stain was used to exclude dead cells. Sequences were obtained from CD4+ T cells from blood. This clonotype was sampled from a human donor with juvenile idiopathic arthritis. The chain employs TRBV28 and TRBJ2-5, with TRBD1 tentatively as D gene (5 bases match). The nucleotide sequence is TGTGCCAGCAGCCAAGGGGCGGAAGAGACCCAGTACTTC. This gives the protein CASSQGAEETQYF.